The 27 T cell receptor beta chains below all came from one sample that was sequenced in a study of blood T cell repertoires in COVID-19. Libraries were prepared by immunoSEQ multiplex PCR; TCRdb keeps only in-frame clonotypes and omits some of them. The table includes approximately 400,000 clones, 88% detected once. Sequenced material: PBMCs or T cells enriched from blood (not recorded which). All receptors derive from a woman under 30 who had recovered from COVID-19.

About this clone: At the DNA level, this CDR3 is encoded by other sequences in the same sample as well. This rearrangement joins TRBV7-2 to TRBJ1-2, with D unresolved. Germline CDR1 is SGHTA and CDR2 is FQGNSA. The CDR3 extends over 14 amino acids. Deletions cut 0 bases from V and 5 bases from J, with 10 bases between. CDR3 in amino acids: CASSLARGSYGYTF. The DNA for the CDR3 is TGTGCCAGCAGCTTAGCGCGAGGATCGTATGGCTACACCTTC.

The rearrangement joins TRBV10-1 to TRBJ2-2; 9 nucleotides agree with TRBD1. The germline gives CDR1 WNHNN, CDR2 SYGVQD (reference sequence). The J segment lost 6 bases and the V segment lost 4 bases, leaving 9 bases of the junction unmatched. CDR3 length equals 16 residues. The DNA of the CDR3 is TGCGCCAGCAGTGGGACCGGGACAGGGTATGCCGGGGAGCTGTTTTTT. Translated, it gives CASSGTGTGYAGELFF.

In its sample, this clone was seen once. The V call is TRBV11-3, the J call TRBJ1-1, with 8 bases that match TRBD1. From germline, CDR1 is SGHNT and CDR2 YENEEA. The J segment lost 3 bases and the V segment lost 3 bases, leaving 3 bases of the junction unmatched. The CDR3 sequence is 14 residues long. CDR3 nucleotide sequence: TGTGCCAGCAGCTTGTTGGGACAGGACACTGAAGCTTTCTTT. Translated, it gives CASSLLGQDTEAFF. Full variable domain (remainder filled in from reference TRBV11-3 and TRBJ1-1): EAGVVQSPRYKIIEKKQPVAFWCNPISGHNTLYWYLQNLGQGPELLIRYENEEAVDDSQLPKDRFSAERLKGVDSTLKIQPAELGDSAVYLCASSLLGQDTEAFFGQGTRLTVV.

The J gene is TRBJ2-7, the V gene TRBV6-2 or TRBV6-3; D unresolved. V dropped 5 bases and J dropped 3 bases, with 11 bases sitting between them. Germline-derived CDR1 and CDR2 are MNHEY and SVGEGT. The CDR3 sequence is 13 residues long. CDR3 protein: CASSRERYYEQYF. DNA of the CDR3: TGTGCCAGCAGTCGAGAGAGGTACTACGAGCAGTACTTC.

This chain links TRBV28 with TRBJ1-3, with TRBD1 as a possible D gene (5 bases). CDR3 length: 15 amino acids. Germline-derived CDR1 and CDR2 are MDHEN and SYDVKM. Trimming removed 4 bases from V and 0 bases from J, with 10 bases in between. The CDR3 DNA is TGTGCCAGCAGTTCCGACAGTTACTCTGGAAACACCATATATTTT. Protein sequence: CASSSDSYSGNTIYF.

The genes are TRBV7-9 and TRBJ2-1; 9 positions agree with TRBD1. This CDR3 has 16 residues. Losses at the gene ends were 5 bases for V and 5 bases for J; bases not matched to a gene: 10. CDR1 is SEHNR, CDR2 FQNEAQ, per germline (reference sequence). In nucleotides, the CDR3 is TGTGCCAGCAGCCGTAAACCGGGACAGGGAAACAATGAGCAGTTCTTC. This translates into CASSRKPGQGNNEQFF.

The chain combines TRBV4-1 with TRBJ1-5, with D possibly TRBD1 on 6 matching bases. The germline V and J ends were trimmed by 1 base and 4 bases, with 11 bases remaining between them. Looked up from germline, CDR1 is MGHRA and CDR2 is YSYEKL. The CDR3 runs to 15 residues. CDR3 sequence (DNA): TGCGCCAGCAGCCAAGGCCCAGGGGCAAATCAGCCCCAGCATTTT. It translates to CASSQGPGANQPQHF.

The rearrangement joins TRBV5-1 to TRBJ2-5; D gene ambiguous. Trimming took off 4 bases at V and 2 bases at J, with 9 bases between the two ends. This CDR3 has 13 residues. Germline CDR1 is SGHRS and CDR2 is YFSETQ. In DNA, the CDR3 is TGCGCCAGCAGCCTGAGCCAACAAGAGACCCAGTACTTC. Its translation is CASSLSQQETQYF.

This chain uses TRBV28 with TRBJ1-1; tentative D call: TRBD1 (5 bases). CDR3 size: 16 residues. Germline CDR1 is MDHEN and CDR2 is SYDVKM. V lost 5 bases and J lost 6, with 22 bases in between. The CDR3 is CASSGGGDGFISEAFF. For the CDR3, the DNA is TGTGCCAGCAGTGGCGGGGGGGATGGTTTTATCTCTGAAGCTTTCTTT.

The J gene is TRBJ2-2, the V gene TRBV6-2 or TRBV6-3, with D unresolved. Germline V gene sequence: CDR1 MNHEY, CDR2 SVGEGT. V was clipped by 0 bases and J by 6 bases, with 8 bases between them. This CDR3 comprises 14 residues. The CDR3 here is CASSYSPRAGELFF. DNA for the CDR3: TGTGCCAGCAGTTACTCCCCCCGGGCCGGGGAGCTGTTTTTT.

The chain recombines TRBV11-2 with TRBJ2-2; weak D call: TRBD1 (6 bases). The germline gives CDR1 SGHAT, CDR2 FQNNGV. Deletions cut 5 bases from V and 5 bases from J, with 12 bases between. The CDR3 runs 14 residues. DNA of the CDR3: TGTGCCAGCAGCGAGCAGGGGTTGACCGGGGAGCTGTTTTTT. Its protein product is CASSEQGLTGELFF.

This chain connects TRBV7-3 to TRBJ1-2, with a weak D call TRBD1 (6 bases). The CDR3 is 15 residues long. V lost 3 bases, J lost 3 bases, and 14 bases lay in between. Germline values: CDR1 SGHTA, CDR2 FQGTGA. CDR3 sequence: CASSFVGGFDYGYTF. DNA of the CDR3: TGTGCCAGCAGCTTTGTTGGGGGCTTCGACTATGGCTACACCTTC.

This chain links TRBV2 with TRBJ2-2; a weak D match, TRBD1 (5 bases). V was clipped by 7 bases and J by 6 bases, with 15 bases between them. Germline assignment: CDR1 SNHLY and CDR2 FYNNEI. CDR3 length: 14 residues. The CDR3 DNA sequence: TGTGCCAGCAAGGGGCAGATAAATGCCGGGGAGCTGTTTTTT. This sequence encodes CASKGQINAGELFF.

The table lists this clone with many counts. The chain combines TRBV5-6 with TRBJ2-7, with D hard to call. The length of the CDR3 is 13 residues. Germline V CDR1 and CDR2: SGHDT, YYEEEE. V was shortened by 1 base and J by 5 bases, with 10 bases between the two germline ends. The CDR3 loop is CASSLNVYNEQYF. DNA for the CDR3: TGTGCCAGCAGCTTGAACGTGTACAACGAGCAGTACTTC.

The rearrangement joins TRBV12-3 or TRBV12-4 to TRBJ1-2; tentatively, D is TRBD1 (6 bases). Trimming took off 7 bases at V and 4 bases at J, with 10 bases between the two ends. This CDR3 contains 12 residues. CDR3 protein: CASKQGGYGYTF. CDR3 coding DNA: TGTGCCAGCAAACAGGGTGGCTATGGCTACACCTTC.

This chain connects TRBV19 to TRBJ2-7; 8 nucleotides align to TRBD2. Germline V CDR1 and CDR2: LNHDA, SQIVND (reference sequence). V shed 3 bases, J shed 2 bases, and the junction held 6 bases outside the gene matches. The CDR3 is 15 residues long. For the CDR3, the DNA is TGTGCCAGTAGTATCCTTGCGGGGGGCGCCTACGAGCAGTACTTC. Translated: CASSILAGGAYEQYF.

The gene calls are TRBV28 and TRBJ1-1; weak D call: TRBD1 (6 bases). The CDR3 extends over 15 amino acids. CDR1 and CDR2 (germline): MDHEN, SYDVKM. Trimming stripped 1 base from V and 1 base from J, with 10 bases between. CDR3 protein: CASSLFRGTNTEAFF. The CDR3 coding sequence is TGTGCCAGCAGTTTATTCAGGGGAACGAACACTGAAGCTTTCTTT.

This chain joins TRBV2 and TRBJ1-2, with D perhaps matching TRBD1 (5 bases). Germline lookup yields CDR1 SNHLY and CDR2 FYNNEI. The CDR3 extends over 13 amino acids. Between the trimmed V and J ends, which lost 5 bases and 10 bases, there was a span of 17 bases. The CDR3 loop reads CASSSDYGADYTF. CDR3 bases: TGTGCCAGCAGTTCGGACTATGGGGCGGACTACACCTTC.

This chain uses TRBV7-3 with TRBJ1-1, with D unclear. Germline V gene lookup returns CDR1 SGHTA and CDR2 FQGTGA. The CDR3 has 13 residues. V was trimmed by 1 base and J by 3 bases, leaving 6 bases between them. The CDR3: CASSLMSDTEAFF. The DNA for the CDR3 is TGTGCCAGCAGCTTAATGTCGGACACTGAAGCTTTCTTT. Drawing the rest from reference TRBV7-3 and TRBJ1-1, the complete variable domain is GAGVSQTPSNKVTEKGKYVELRCDPISGHTALYWYRQSLGQGPEFLIYFQGTGAADDSGLPNDRFFAVRPEGSVSTLKIQRTERGDSAVYLCASSLMSDTEAFFGQGTRLTVV.

The table lists this clone with a count of one. The V and J genes are TRBV5-1 and TRBJ1-1; 8 bases are shared with TRBD1. CDR3 length: 12 amino acids. Germline values: CDR1 SGHRS, CDR2 YFSETQ. V lost 4 bases and J lost 6; bases outside the gene matches: 2. CDR3 amino acids: CASSDRGAEAFF. CDR3 coding DNA: TGCGCCAGCAGCGACAGGGGTGCTGAAGCTTTCTTT.

The gene calls are TRBV27 and TRBJ2-7, with 9 bases lining up with TRBD2. The CDR3 is 16 residues long. Germline trimming cut 6 bases from V and 6 bases from J; bases unmatched to any gene: 15. Per germline, CDR1 MNHEY and CDR2 SMNVEV (reference sequence). Here the CDR3 reads CASSTPLAGPLSEQYF. As DNA, the CDR3 is TGTGCCAGCAGCACACCCCTAGCGGGACCTCTAAGCGAGCAGTACTTC.

The chain recombines TRBV5-4 with TRBJ2-5; D is perhaps TRBD2 (7 bases). Trimming shortened V by 1 base and J by 7 bases, and 26 bases separated the two germline ends. This CDR3 region has 18 residues. Germline CDR1 SGHNT, CDR2 YYREEE (reference sequence). For the CDR3, the DNA is TGTGCCAGCAGCTTGAGGGGGGGGAACAGTGTTTTTCGAGGGACCCAGTACTTC. It translates to CASSLRGGNSVFRGTQYF.

The genes are TRBV28 and TRBJ2-3; D not resolved. The CDR3 has 13 amino acids. Germline lookup yields CDR1 MDHEN and CDR2 SYDVKM. Trimming removed 7 bases at V and 0 bases at J, with 8 bases between. The chain's CDR3 is CASNGASTDTQYF. CDR3 DNA: TGTGCCAGCAATGGTGCGAGCACAGATACGCAGTATTTT.

V is TRBV19 and J is TRBJ1-6; 9 bases agree with TRBD1. With V trimmed by 4 bases and J by 9 bases, 7 bases remained unmatched. Germline V gives CDR1 LNHDA, CDR2 SQIVND (reference sequence). The CDR3 totals 15 residues. This CDR3 is CASSKQGAVGSPLHF. The CDR3 DNA follows: TGTGCCAGTAGTAAACAGGGGGCGGTTGGTTCACCCCTCCACTTT.

The chain uses TRBV6-4 and TRBJ2-3, with D perhaps TRBD1 (6 bases). The germline V gene has CDR1 MRHNA and CDR2 SNTAGT. V was pared by 3 bases and J by 4 bases, with 11 bases between. The CDR3 is 14 residues long. The CDR3 bases are TGTGCCAGCAGTGATCACAGGGCCGCAGATACGCAGTATTTT. This sequence encodes CASSDHRAADTQYF.

The V and J genes are TRBV7-9 and TRBJ1-2; TRBD1 is a possible D gene (5 bases). In germline, CDR1 is SEHNR, CDR2 FQNEAQ (reference sequence). This CDR3 contains 14 residues. V was shortened by 1 base and J by 7 bases, with 13 bases between the two germline ends. CDR3 DNA: TGTGCCAGCAGCTTAGAAGGGGCGCCGGGTGGCTACACCTTC. The encoded protein is CASSLEGAPGGYTF.

The chain combines TRBV18 with TRBJ2-6; D possibly corresponds to TRBD2 (6 bases). Trimming pared 2 bases from V and 9 bases from J, leaving 20 bases between. The CDR3 runs to 17 residues. The germline V gene has CDR1 KGHSH and CDR2 LQKENI. This chain's CDR3 is CASSPSSGTLAINVLTF. The DNA of the CDR3 is TGTGCCAGCTCACCAAGCTCGGGGACTCTGGCTATCAACGTCCTGACTTTC.